The T cell receptor (beta chain) described here comes from a study of tumor and adjacent non-tumor tissue in lung cancer. Trimming stripped 3 bases from V and 2 bases from J, with 10 bases between. The CDR3 is 14 amino acids. The template was RNA from unsorted bulk tissue. In its sample, this clonotype was seen a few times. Three rounds of nested PCR, following a modified ARM-PCR protocol, produced the TCRbeta library. TCRdb re-called the multiplex PCR reads through MiXCR, storing one row per CDR3 protein. The sample lists approximately 90,000 distinct CDR3 sequences, approximately 70% occurring once.

The material sequenced was lung tumor tissue. The chain has TRBV12-3 or TRBV12-4 and TRBJ2-5; D not certain. The receptor's source is a man between 60 and 75 years old with non-small cell lung cancer. CDR3 sequence (DNA): TGTGCCAGCAGTTTGCGGCGCCGACAAGAGACCCAGTACTTC. Its protein product is CASSLRRRQETQYF.